This TCR beta chain was identified during a study of cytomegalovirus exposure and HLA in healthy donors. On this clone: Its cognate antigen is unknown.

The trim removed 1 base at V and 6 bases at J, leaving 2 bases unmatched. The germline gives CDR1 GTSNPN, CDR2 SVGIG (reference sequence). The CDR3 runs to 13 residues. Though probably carrying unrecorded immune exposures, donors were nominally healthy at sampling. Primers: 60 Vbeta forward and 13 Jbeta reverse. The method was immunoSEQ multiplex PCR; TCRdb's version includes in-frame clones alone and lacks a portion of them. This sample's table reports over 100,000 clones. General study points: Presence/absence comparisons presumed near-even sequencing depth among donors. The study found most TCR sequences rare, yet found some public TCRs in many donors.

The source of this sequence is a man in his forties or fifties in good health and CMV-seropositive. This chain uses TRBV30 with TRBJ1-2; 10 positions agree with TRBD1. The sequenced material came from PBMCs. CDR3 sequence: CAWSATGGDGYTF. The DNA of the CDR3 is TGTGCCTGGAGTGCGACAGGGGGCGATGGCTACACCTTC.